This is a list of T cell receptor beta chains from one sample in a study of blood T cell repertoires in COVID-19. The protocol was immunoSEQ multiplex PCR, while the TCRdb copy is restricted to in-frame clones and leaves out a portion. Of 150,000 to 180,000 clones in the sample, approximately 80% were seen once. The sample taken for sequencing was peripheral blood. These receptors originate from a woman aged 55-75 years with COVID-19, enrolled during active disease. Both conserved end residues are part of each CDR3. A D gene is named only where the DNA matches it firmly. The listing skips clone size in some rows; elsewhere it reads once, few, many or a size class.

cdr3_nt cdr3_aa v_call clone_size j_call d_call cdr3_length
TGTGCCAGTAGTATGGCCAGGGCCTCGATGAACACTGAAGCTTTCTTT CASSMARASMNTEAFF TRBV19 - TRBJ1-1 - 16
TGTGCCAGCAGTTACGGCCGGGACAGGTTGAATGGAAAACTGTTTTTT CASSYGRDRLNGKLFF TRBV6-5 - TRBJ1-4 TRBD1 16
TGTGCCAGCAGCCCATCACCCTTGACTGTGATGAACACTGAAGCTTTCTTT CASSPSPLTVMNTEAFF TRBV6-4 - TRBJ1-1 - 17
TGTGCCAGCTCACCCTCCGGGGACAGGGAGTACACCTTC CASSPSGDREYTF TRBV18 - TRBJ1-2 TRBD1 13
TGTGCCAGCAGTTACGACACAGGGGGCTATGGCTACACCTTC CASSYDTGGYGYTF TRBV7-9 once TRBJ1-2 TRBD1 14
TGTGCCAGCAGAGCCGGGACAGAGAGGGGAAAACTGTTTTTT CASRAGTERGKLFF TRBV2 - TRBJ1-4 TRBD1 14
TGCAGCGTTGGTGGGACAGGGTACTATGGCTACACCTTC CSVGGTGYYGYTF TRBV29-1 - TRBJ1-2 TRBD1 13
TGTGCCAGCAGGAACTCCTCAGGGGGTGGGAACACTGAAGCTTTCTTT CASRNSSGGGNTEAFF TRBV11-3 - TRBJ1-1 TRBD1 16
TGTGCCAGCCGGACAGGGGAGGTTGGCTACACCTTC CASRTGEVGYTF TRBV2 - TRBJ1-2 TRBD1 12
TGTGCCAGCAGCTTAGTGAGCCTCGGTCACGGCTACACCTTC CASSLVSLGHGYTF TRBV7-9 - TRBJ1-2 - 14
TGTGCCAGCAGCTCCCCGGGACAGGGAAACATTCAGTACTTC CASSSPGQGNIQYF TRBV7-2 - TRBJ2-4 TRBD1 14
TGTGCCAGCTCACGGGGGAGGGATGAAAAACTGTTTTTT CASSRGRDEKLFF TRBV18 - TRBJ1-4 - 13
TGTGCCAGCAGCACGGGACAGCCTGGAGGGCCGGAGCAGTTCTTC CASSTGQPGGPEQFF TRBV6-4 - TRBJ2-1 - 15
TGTGCCACCAGCAGGGGGACTAGCGGGGGGACGAATGAGCAGTTCTTC CATSRGTSGGTNEQFF TRBV15 - TRBJ2-1 TRBD2 16
TGTGCCAGCAGCCCCCGCGGCAGGGGAAGGGACACTGAAGCTTTCTTT CASSPRGRGRDTEAFF TRBV3-1/TRBV3-2 - TRBJ1-1 - 16
TGTGCCAGCAGCCGCTTTTGGACATATGCCAGCAGGAACACTGAAGCTTTCTTT CASSRFWTYASRNTEAFF TRBV7-2 few TRBJ1-1 - 18
TGTGCCACCAGTGATCCTAGCGGGGGGAACTACAATGAGCAGTTCTTC CATSDPSGGNYNEQFF TRBV24-1 - TRBJ2-1 TRBD2 16
TGCGCCAGCAGCTTGGGCGGGGGAAGCAATCAGCCCCAGCATTTT CASSLGGGSNQPQHF TRBV5-1 - TRBJ1-5 - 15
TGTGCCTGGAGTACCGGACAGAGGTTCAATACTGAAGCTTTCTTT CAWSTGQRFNTEAFF TRBV30 once TRBJ1-1 - 15
TGTGCCAGCAGCTTCGGCGGACAGGGAGGCACTGAAGCTTTCTTT CASSFGGQGGTEAFF TRBV5-5 - TRBJ1-1 TRBD1 15
TGTGCCAGCAGCCAAGGCCTAGAGGAAGAGACCCGGTACTTC CASSQGLEEETRYF TRBV4-2 - TRBJ2-5 - 14
TGTGCCAGCAGCCGCACACAACCCCAGTCACCCCTCCACTTT CASSRTQPQSPLHF TRBV3-1/TRBV3-2 - TRBJ1-6 - 14
TGTGCCAGTAGTATCTACCCCCTGGTTGAGAGACTGTTTTTT CASSIYPLVERLFF TRBV19 - TRBJ1-4 - 14
TGCGCCAGCAGCTTGGCCTTGACGGGAGGTGAGCAGTACTTC CASSLALTGGEQYF TRBV5-1 - TRBJ2-7 TRBD2 14
TGTGCCAGCAGCTCCGCTTGGGGGCTTAATGAAAAACTGTTTTTT CASSSAWGLNEKLFF TRBV11-2 few TRBJ1-4 - 15
TGTGCCAGCAGCGTAGCGGGAGGGGCCGGGGAGCTGTTTTTT CASSVAGGAGELFF TRBV9 - TRBJ2-2 TRBD2 14
TGCGCCAGCAGCCCGGGAGGGATCACAGATACGCAGTATTTT CASSPGGITDTQYF TRBV5-1 - TRBJ2-3 TRBD2 14
TGTGCCAGCTCACCAAAAATAAACACTGAAGCTTTCTTT CASSPKINTEAFF TRBV18 - TRBJ1-1 - 13
TGTGCCAGCAGCTTCGAAGGTAGACTAGCCAAAAACATTCAGTACTTC CASSFEGRLAKNIQYF TRBV7-2 - TRBJ2-4 - 16
TGTGCCAGCAGTGTTGGGACAGGGGTCCCTAACTATGGCTACACCTTC CASSVGTGVPNYGYTF TRBV6-1 - TRBJ1-2 TRBD1 16
TGTGCCAGCTCACCAATCGCACTCAATAATTCACCCCTCCACTTT CASSPIALNNSPLHF TRBV18 - TRBJ1-6 - 15
TGCAGCACAAAGGACAGGGCCCAGAACACTGAAGCTTTCTTT CSTKDRAQNTEAFF TRBV29-1 - TRBJ1-1 TRBD1 14
TGTGCCAGCAGTGAAAGTGTCCAGGCCGAGGGCTACACCTTC CASSESVQAEGYTF TRBV6-1 - TRBJ1-2 - 14
TGTGCCAGCAGTGGGGAGGGTGGCTACACCTTC CASSGEGGYTF TRBV6-4 - TRBJ1-2 - 11
TGTGCCAGCTCAGGGTCCTCTGGAAACACCATATATTTT CASSGSSGNTIYF TRBV11-2 - TRBJ1-3 - 13
TGCGCCAGCACCGGGACAGCCTATGGCTACACCTTC CASTGTAYGYTF TRBV10-2 - TRBJ1-2 TRBD1 12
TGCGCCAGCAGCAACGGACAGGGGCACACCGGGGAGCTGTTTTTT CASSNGQGHTGELFF TRBV5-1 - TRBJ2-2 TRBD1 15
TGTGCCAGCTCCAACCTAGTCGGTGAGGATCAGCCCCAGCATTTT CASSNLVGEDQPQHF TRBV18 - TRBJ1-5 - 15
TGTGCCAGTTCGAGGGACAGGGGGGTCTCCGGGGAGCTGTTTTTT CASSRDRGVSGELFF TRBV19 - TRBJ2-2 TRBD1 15
TGTGCCAGCTCGCCGGGACAGGGGAACTATGGCTACACCTTC CASSPGQGNYGYTF TRBV18 - TRBJ1-2 TRBD1 14
TGTGCCAGTAGTATCCTCCCCCGACTAGCGGGGGGGCCGGGGGAGACCCAGTACTTC CASSILPRLAGGPGETQYF TRBV19 - TRBJ2-5 TRBD2 19
TGCAGCGGACAGGTCGGGAGAAACACCATATATTTT CSGQVGRNTIYF TRBV29-1 few TRBJ1-3 - 12
TGTGCCAGCAGCTTTATCTCGGGACAGTCGTATAATTCACCCCTCCACTTT CASSFISGQSYNSPLHF TRBV11-2 - TRBJ1-6 TRBD1 17
TGTGCCATCAGTGAGTCCGGACTACCACAAGAGACCCAGTACTTC CAISESGLPQETQYF TRBV10-3 - TRBJ2-5 - 15
TGTGCCAGCAGCTTAGCGCAAGTACAGAGCTATGGCTACACCTTC CASSLAQVQSYGYTF TRBV7-2 - TRBJ1-2 - 15
TGTGCCAGCCACCTGAGTGGTGGCTACACCTTC CASHLSGGYTF TRBV2 - TRBJ1-2 - 11
TGTGCCAGCAGTTCCCCGACAGGGTATGGCTACACCTTC CASSSPTGYGYTF TRBV27 - TRBJ1-2 TRBD1 13
TGTGCCAGCAGATTGGACAGGGCCCGTGAAGCTTTCTTT CASRLDRAREAFF TRBV6-5 - TRBJ1-1 TRBD1 13
TGTGCCAGCAGCCTTACAGGGTACTGGAATGGCTACACCTTC CASSLTGYWNGYTF TRBV7-8 - TRBJ1-2 - 14
TGTGCCAGCAGCCAGAGGACAGGCCGAAACACTGAAGCTTTCTTT CASSQRTGRNTEAFF TRBV14 - TRBJ1-1 TRBD1 15
TGTGCTAGTGGACCACAGGCTCTCAACACTGAAGCTTTCTTT CASGPQALNTEAFF TRBV12-5 - TRBJ1-1 - 14
TGTGCCAGCAGTTTATTCAGACAGGGAGACACTGAAGCTTTCTTT CASSLFRQGDTEAFF TRBV28 - TRBJ1-1 TRBD1 15
TGTGCCAGTAGCACAGGGGGCTTTCAGAACACTGAAGCTTTCTTT CASSTGGFQNTEAFF TRBV19 - TRBJ1-1 TRBD1 15
TGTGCCAGTAGGACCGGACAGGGGGATTCCGGGGAGCTGTTTTTT CASRTGQGDSGELFF TRBV19 - TRBJ2-2 TRBD1 15
TGTGCCAGCTCACCAATGACAGAGTTAACAAACTATGGCTACACCTTC CASSPMTELTNYGYTF TRBV18 - TRBJ1-2 - 16
TGTGCCAGCAGCTTACGGGGACAACTTGGAAATGAGCAGTTCTTC CASSLRGQLGNEQFF TRBV7-8 - TRBJ2-1 - 15
TGTGCCAGCAGTTTTGCGGGACAGGGTAACTATGGCTACACCTTC CASSFAGQGNYGYTF TRBV5-4 - TRBJ1-2 TRBD1 15
TGTGCCAGCAGTTACAGGGCTAGCGGGAGGCTAGATACGCAGTATTTT CASSYRASGRLDTQYF TRBV6-5 - TRBJ2-3 TRBD2 16